A selection of T cell receptor beta chains follows, all from one sample in a study of T cell changes during pregnancy in multiple sclerosis. Generated by immunoSEQ multiplex PCR, the TCRdb table keeps only in-frame clones and is missing some. Here the sample spans about 40,000 clones, around nine tenths being singletons. The sample was peripheral blood, taken in the first trimester of pregnancy. These receptor sequences come from a female donor in good health, enrolled as a control in a pregnancy study. Each CDR3 is given with its conserved first and last residue. The order of the fields is clone size, D gene, V gene, J gene, CDR3 length, CDR3 protein, CDR3 DNA. A D gene is named only where the DNA matches it firmly. A clone size is listed for some rows: how often the clone was seen (once, few, many), or a class if it is expanded.

.	TRBD2	TRBV5-1	TRBJ2-1	15	CASSSGLAGVDEQFF	TGCGCCAGCAGCTCCGGACTAGCGGGAGTAGATGAGCAGTTCTTC
.	.	TRBV5-1	TRBJ2-7	12	CASSLEGLEQYF	TGCGCCAGCAGCCTCGAGGGACTTGAGCAGTACTTC
.	.	TRBV11-3	TRBJ2-7	15	CASSLGADGAYEQYF	TGTGCCAGCAGCTTAGGGGCAGACGGTGCCTACGAGCAGTACTTC
once	TRBD2	TRBV29-1	TRBJ2-7	15	CSVDVSGGSSYEQYF	TGCAGCGTTGACGTTAGCGGGGGTAGCTCCTACGAGCAGTACTTC
.	.	TRBV7-2	TRBJ2-4	14	CASSLTDTKNIQYF	TGTGCCAGCAGCCTCACAGATACCAAAAACATTCAGTACTTC
.	.	TRBV6-4	TRBJ2-3	15	CASSETGVGTDTQYF	TGTGCCAGCAGTGAAACGGGGGTAGGCACAGATACGCAGTATTTT
.	.	TRBV15	TRBJ1-1	12	CATSSRGTEAFF	TGTGCCACCAGCTCCAGAGGCACTGAAGCTTTCTTT
.	TRBD1	TRBV6-1	TRBJ2-7	12	CASKRTGYEQYF	TGTGCCAGCAAGCGGACAGGGTACGAGCAGTACTTC
.	.	TRBV19	TRBJ1-2	18	CASSIEIPDSPMDYGYTF	TGTGCCAGTAGTATAGAAATTCCGGACAGCCCAATGGACTATGGCTACACCTTC
.	TRBD2	TRBV5-1	TRBJ2-1	17	CASSLGRGSGGAVEQFF	TGCGCCAGCAGCTTGGGGAGGGGGAGCGGGGGGGCCGTTGAGCAGTTCTTC
.	TRBD1	TRBV7-2	TRBJ2-3	16	CASSFRGRWVTDTQYF	TGTGCCAGCAGCTTCAGGGGGCGTTGGGTGACAGATACGCAGTATTTT
.	.	TRBV9	TRBJ1-5	15	CASSVLGTPEQPQHF	TGTGCCAGCAGCGTATTGGGTACCCCGGAGCAGCCCCAGCATTTT
.	.	TRBV6-6	TRBJ1-2	16	CASSYSNLGAPSGYTF	TGTGCCAGCAGTTACTCAAATTTAGGGGCGCCCAGTGGCTACACCTTC
once	.	TRBV18	TRBJ1-4	17	CASSHTSRGTTNEKLFF	TGTGCCAGCTCACATACTTCTAGGGGGACAACTAATGAAAAACTGTTTTTT
.	.	TRBV4-3	TRBJ1-1	16	CASSQDHEGSGTEAFF	TGCGCCAGCAGCCAAGATCACGAGGGATCGGGCACTGAAGCTTTCTTT
once	TRBD2	TRBV2	TRBJ2-5	16	CASRMGLATHQETQYF	TGTGCCAGCAGGATGGGACTAGCCACACACCAAGAGACCCAGTACTTC
few	TRBD1	TRBV29-1	TRBJ1-2	14	CSVKQGAQGYGYTF	TGCAGCGTTAAACAGGGGGCACAGGGCTATGGCTACACCTTC
.	.	TRBV19	TRBJ1-5	17	CASSLKMVRAQGQPQHF	TGTGCCAGTAGTTTAAAAATGGTCCGGGCCCAGGGCCAGCCCCAGCATTTT
.	TRBD2	TRBV6-4	TRBJ2-1	16	CASSAAPSGGNNEQFF	TGTGCCAGCAGTGCCGCCCCTAGCGGGGGGAACAATGAGCAGTTCTTC
.	.	TRBV19	TRBJ2-5	15	CASSIGMSSSETQYF	TGTGCCAGTAGTATAGGAATGAGTAGCAGCGAGACCCAGTACTTC
.	.	TRBV27	TRBJ1-1	13	CASSLAGVTEAFF	TGTGCCAGCAGTCTGGCAGGGGTCACTGAAGCTTTCTTT
.	TRBD2	TRBV7-9	TRBJ2-1	15	CASSAVAGPNNEQFF	TGTGCCAGCAGCGCAGTAGCGGGGCCAAACAATGAGCAGTTCTTC
.	TRBD2	TRBV19	TRBJ2-7	16	CASSIQWTSASYEQYF	TGTGCCAGTAGTATACAGTGGACTAGCGCATCCTACGAGCAGTACTTC
.	TRBD2	TRBV2	TRBJ2-5	14	CATSPGGLMETQYF	TGTGCCACCTCCCCGGGGGGGCTCATGGAGACCCAGTACTTC
.	TRBD2	TRBV7-8	TRBJ2-7	14	CASSPGTNSYEQYF	TGTGCCAGCAGCCCCGGGACTAACTCCTACGAGCAGTACTTC
.	.	TRBV5-1	TRBJ2-7	19	CASSSGLPGTSRAAYEQYF	TGCGCCAGCAGCTCGGGACTTCCTGGGACTTCCCGAGCCGCCTACGAGCAGTACTTC
once	.	TRBV4-3	TRBJ2-7	15	CASSPRFQGSYEQYF	TGCGCCAGCAGCCCTAGGTTCCAGGGCTCCTACGAGCAGTACTTC
once	TRBD2	TRBV10-3	TRBJ2-7	15	CAIRDTSGGSYEQYF	TGTGCCATCAGGGACACTAGCGGGGGCTCCTACGAGCAGTACTTC
.	.	TRBV6-1	TRBJ2-5	16	CASSAGAGEFPETQYF	TGTGCCAGCAGTGCTGGTGCAGGGGAGTTCCCAGAGACCCAGTACTTC
.	TRBD1	TRBV30	TRBJ1-5	14	CAWGGTGGDQPQHF	TGTGCCTGGGGCGGGACAGGAGGCGATCAGCCCCAGCATTTT
few	.	TRBV19	TRBJ2-2	17	CASVPEREAGHTGELFF	TGTGCCAGTGTCCCGGAGAGAGAGGCAGGACATACCGGGGAGCTGTTTTTT
.	TRBD1	TRBV14	TRBJ1-1	17	CASSQGFQGDMNTEAFF	TGTGCCAGCAGCCAAGGTTTTCAGGGGGACATGAACACTGAAGCTTTCTTT
.	TRBD1	TRBV11-2	TRBJ2-7	12	CARDRDSYEQYF	TGTGCCAGGGACAGGGATTCCTACGAGCAGTACTTC
.	.	TRBV30	TRBJ1-5	12	CAWSAGDQPQHF	TGTGCCTGGAGCGCGGGGGATCAGCCCCAGCATTTT
.	.	TRBV27	TRBJ1-1	17	CASSSITTRGGNTEAFF	TGTGCCAGCAGTTCCATCACGACGAGGGGGGGGAACACTGAAGCTTTCTTT
.	TRBD1	TRBV29-1	TRBJ2-7	15	CSVEDGTGSSYEQYF	TGCAGCGTTGAAGACGGGACAGGGAGCTCCTACGAGCAGTACTTC
.	TRBD1	TRBV18	TRBJ2-2	15	CASYDRGRSTGELFF	TGTGCCAGCTACGACAGGGGGCGGTCCACCGGGGAGCTGTTTTTT
.	.	TRBV7-2	TRBJ1-2	15	CASSLAQGQINGYTF	TGTGCCAGCAGCTTAGCGCAGGGGCAAATCAATGGCTACACCTTC
.	TRBD2	TRBV29-1	TRBJ2-1	16	CSVEGGGGRSYNEQFF	TGCAGCGTTGAGGGCGGCGGGGGTCGGTCCTACAATGAGCAGTTCTTC